The 10 T cell receptor beta chains presented below share a single source sample, sequenced in a study of blood T cell repertoires in COVID-19. Profiling relied on immunoSEQ multiplex PCR, and the TCRdb table lists in-frame clones only, not all of them. The sample has 200,000 to 250,000 clones, about 88% seen once. The sequenced material came from peripheral blood. Every receptor here comes from a woman between 45 and 65 years old with COVID-19, enrolled during active disease.

V and J are TRBV9 and TRBJ1-6; D possibly corresponds to TRBD1 (5 bases). With 4 bases removed from V and 9 bases from J, the gap between germline ends came to 17 bases. This CDR3 region has 15 residues. CDR1 and CDR2 (germline): SGDLS, YYNGEE. CDR3 DNA: TGTGCCAGCAGCAGTGACGGGGGTATTCTTTCACCCCTCCACTTT. It encodes CASSSDGGILSPLHF.

The rearrangement joins TRBV19 to TRBJ1-4; D unresolved. Trimming took off 1 base at V and 8 bases at J, with 17 bases between the two ends. Germline values: CDR1 LNHDA, CDR2 SQIVND (reference sequence). The length of the CDR3 is 16 residues. Written as DNA, the CDR3 is TGTGCCAGTAGTATAGCACTAGGGCCGCTCAACGAAAAACTGTTTTTT. Translating gives CASSIALGPLNEKLFF.

The J gene is TRBJ2-7, the V gene TRBV27; TRBD1 matches 7 bases. The junction had 6 bases not matched to a gene; V was cut back by 5 bases and J by 2 bases. The CDR3 is made up of 14 amino acids. Germline V gives CDR1 MNHEY, CDR2 SMNVEV (reference sequence). The CDR3 spells CASSPRQGPYEQYV. The CDR3, as DNA: TGTGCCAGCAGTCCCCGACAGGGTCCCTACGAGCAGTACGTC.

The rearrangement uses TRBV11-2 and TRBJ2-1; 8 nucleotides align to TRBD2. The CDR3 is 15 amino acids. Losses at the gene ends were 3 bases for V and 3 bases for J; bases not matched to a gene: 4. CDR1 SGHAT and CDR2 FQNNGV come from the germline V gene. The CDR3 loop reads CASSFSGEYYNEQFF. In nucleotides, the CDR3 is TGTGCCAGCAGCTTTAGCGGGGAATACTACAATGAGCAGTTCTTC.

The chain links TRBV28 to TRBJ1-6; 8 nucleotides agree with TRBD1. Germline lookup yields CDR1 MDHEN and CDR2 SYDVKM. The CDR3 has 13 residues. In DNA form, the CDR3 reads TGTGCGACCCGGGACAGGAGCAATTCACCCCTCCACTTT. Translated, it gives CATRDRSNSPLHF.

This clone was detected only once. The rearrangement uses TRBV27 and TRBJ2-3; D unclear. V was shortened by 6 bases and J by 0 bases, with 10 bases between the two germline ends. Germline-derived CDR1 and CDR2 are MNHEY and SMNVEV (reference sequence). The CDR3 covers 14 residues. Here the CDR3 DNA reads TGTGCCAGCAGCCGCTATCTGAGCACAGATACGCAGTATTTT. Translating it yields CASSRYLSTDTQYF.

The rearrangement joins TRBV7-8 to TRBJ2-2, with 8 bases aligning to TRBD1. Per germline, CDR1 SGHVS and CDR2 FQNEAQ. The length of the CDR3 is 13 residues. Trimming removed 6 bases from V and 7 bases from J; junction bases left unmatched: 4. CDR3 sequence reads: CASRDRVDGELFF. In DNA, the CDR3 is TGTGCCAGCAGGGACAGGGTCGACGGGGAGCTGTTTTTT.

The DNA of the CDR3 is TGTGCCAGCAGCTTGGGAGCGGGGGGGCGTGTGGCCAAAAACATTCAGTACTTC. It yields the protein CASSLGAGGRVAKNIQYF. V is TRBV5-4 and J is TRBJ2-4; 10 bases fit TRBD2. V shed 0 bases, J shed 1 base, and the junction held 7 bases outside the gene matches. This CDR3 has 18 amino acids. Looked up from germline, CDR1 is SGHNT and CDR2 is YYREEE (reference sequence).

The V and J genes are TRBV21-1 and TRBJ2-1; TRBD2, the table's D call, was not compared with the DNA. TRBV21-1 is listed as a pseudogene. This CDR3 comprises 15 residues. The CDR3 loop is CASSRTSGGADEQFF. CDR3 sequence (DNA): TGTGCCAGCAGCAGGACTAGCGGGGGGGCCGATGAGCAGTTCTTC.

This rearrangement joins TRBV9 to TRBJ2-5, with D tentatively TRBD2 (5 bases). The CDR3 totals 12 residues. From germline, CDR1 is SGDLS and CDR2 YYNGEE. V was cut by 0 bases and J by 8 bases, with 8 bases left in between. The CDR3, as DNA: TGTGCCAGCAGCGTAGGGGCGGGTACCCAGTACTTC. Translation gives CASSVGAGTQYF.